Presented here are 30 T cell receptor beta chains from one specimen sequenced in a study of CD8 T cells in ankylosing spondylitis. TCRdb itself ran the 5' RACE reads through MiXCR, one entry per CDR3 protein. The sample records around 30,000 distinct CDR3 sequences, 5.3% being singletons. The sample was blood, either unsorted or a sorted T cell fraction (not recorded which). These receptors all stem from a female donor with ankylosing spondylitis or in good health (not recorded which).

This clonotype appeared many times. The genes are TRBV9 and TRBJ1-2; no definite D call. Germline V CDR1 and CDR2: SGDLS, YYNGEE. The CDR3 sequence is 13 residues long. V was cut by 3 bases and J by 4 bases, with 10 bases left in between. The CDR3 coding sequence is TGTGCCAGCAGCGGAGCATACCTCTATGGCTACACCTTC. Translated: CASSGAYLYGYTF.

This clonotype was picked up a small number of times. The chain couples TRBV9 to TRBJ2-1, with 8 positions matching TRBD2. The CDR3 length is 16 residues. Germline CDR1 SGDLS, CDR2 YYNGEE. J was trimmed by 7 bases and V by 0 bases; bases with no gene match: 9. The CDR3 is CASSVALSGGENEQFF. As DNA, the CDR3 is TGTGCCAGCAGCGTAGCTTTAAGCGGGGGTGAGAATGAGCAGTTCTTC.

This clonotype was observed a few times. The chain recombines TRBV9 with TRBJ2-7, with TRBD1 matching 9 bases. The CDR3 runs to 15 residues. Trimming removed 4 bases from V and 5 bases from J; junction bases left unmatched: 10. CDR1 SGDLS and CDR2 YYNGEE come from the germline V gene. This CDR3 reads CASSFSMTGGDEQYF. For the CDR3, the DNA is TGTGCCAGCAGCTTTTCGATGACAGGGGGAGACGAGCAGTACTTC. Filled out from reference TRBV9 and TRBJ2-7, the complete variable domain reads DSGVTQTPKHLITATGQRVTLRCSPRSGDLSVYWYQQSLDQGLQFLIQYYNGEERAKGNILERFSAQQFPDLHSELNLSSLELGDSALYFCASSFSMTGGDEQYFGPGTRLTVT.

This clonotype was recorded many times. This chain uses TRBV9 with TRBJ1-3; no definite D call. V was trimmed by 3 bases and J by 3 bases, leaving 13 bases between them. Germline CDR1 is SGDLS and CDR2 is YYNGEE. CDR3 length: 15 amino acids. Written as DNA, the CDR3 is TGTGCCAGCAGCGACAGACATGCTGGTGGAAACACCATATATTTT. It encodes CASSDRHAGGNTIYF.

This clonotype was detected ten times or more. This CDR3 reads CASSVTGGRGQPQHF. The CDR3 DNA reads TGTGCCAGCAGCGTCACAGGCGGTAGGGGTCAGCCCCAGCATTTT. The V gene is TRBV9, the J gene TRBJ1-5; D is perhaps TRBD1 (5 bases). The CDR3 contains 15 residues. V was clipped by 2 bases and J by 6 bases, with 15 bases between them. Per germline, CDR1 SGDLS and CDR2 YYNGEE. Based on the CDR3 plus reference TRBV9 and TRBJ1-5, the full variable domain is DSGVTQTPKHLITATGQRVTLRCSPRSGDLSVYWYQQSLDQGLQFLIQYYNGEERAKGNILERFSAQQFPDLHSELNLSSLELGDSALYFCASSVTGGRGQPQHFGDGTRLSIL.

This clonotype was picked up a small number of times. The gene calls are TRBV9 and TRBJ2-2; the D is unclear. CDR3 length equals 14 residues. Germline loops: CDR1 SGDLS, CDR2 YYNGEE. V was trimmed by 0 bases and J by 4 bases, leaving 7 bases between them. The DNA of the CDR3 is TGTGCCAGCAGCGTAGTATCGGGCACCGGGGAGCTGTTTTTT. As protein: CASSVVSGTGELFF.

This clonotype is medium-sized (0.01 to 0.1%) in the sample. The chain carries TRBV9 and TRBJ2-3; D call uncertain. The V end lost 0 bases, the J end lost 0 bases, and 8 bases lay between the germline ends. This CDR3 contains 15 residues. Per germline, CDR1 SGDLS and CDR2 YYNGEE. This CDR3 is CASSVGTASTDTQYF. The CDR3 bases are TGTGCCAGCAGCGTAGGGACCGCTAGCACAGATACGCAGTATTTT. The whole variable domain, remainder taken from reference TRBV9 and TRBJ2-3, is DSGVTQTPKHLITATGQRVTLRCSPRSGDLSVYWYQQSLDQGLQFLIQYYNGEERAKGNILERFSAQQFPDLHSELNLSSLELGDSALYFCASSVGTASTDTQYFGPGTRLTVL.

The chain is built from TRBV9 and TRBJ2-5; a weak D match, TRBD2 (6 bases). The V and J ends lost 4 bases and 5 bases respectively, with 18 bases between them. From germline, CDR1 is SGDLS and CDR2 YYNGEE. The CDR3 has 15 amino acids. DNA of the CDR3: TGTGCCAGCAGCAAACCCCGAGGCGGAGGGGAGACCCAGTACTTC. The encoded protein is CASSKPRGGGETQYF.

This clonotype was found many times. The rearrangement joins TRBV9 to TRBJ2-1, with a possible D match to TRBD1 (6 bases). The CDR3 has 15 residues. The germline gives CDR1 SGDLS, CDR2 YYNGEE. Deletions cut 1 base from V and 5 bases from J, with 13 bases between. CDR3 in amino acids: CASSVLGALNNEQFF. The CDR3 nucleotides are TGTGCCAGCAGCGTACTGGGGGCCCTAAACAATGAGCAGTTCTTC.

A remark on this clonotype: A much larger clone is a single base away; this may be a read error. This chain joins TRBV9 and TRBJ1-2; the match to TRBD1 covers 9 bases. Germline values: CDR1 SGDLS, CDR2 YYNGEE. This CDR3 is 14 amino acids long. Written as DNA, the CDR3 is TGTGCCAGCAGCGTGACAGGGGGGAACTCTGGCTACACCTTC. It is translated as CASSVTGGNSGYTF.

This clonotype was detected ten times or more. The rearrangement joins TRBV9 to TRBJ2-3, with 12 bases identical to TRBD2. CDR3 length: 14 amino acids. CDR1 is SGDLS and CDR2 is YYNGEE in the germline V gene. The J segment lost 3 bases and the V segment lost 6 bases, leaving 2 bases of the junction unmatched. CDR3 DNA sequence: TGTGCCAGCACAACTAGCGGGGGGACAGATACGCAGTATTTT. It yields the protein CASTTSGGTDTQYF.

The genes are TRBV9 and TRBJ2-7; TRBD1 matches at 9 bases. J was trimmed by 2 bases and V by 0 bases; bases with no gene match: 6. Germline CDR1 and CDR2: SGDLS and YYNGEE. CDR3 length: 16 residues. The CDR3 loop reads CASSVEGNRGPYEQYF. The CDR3 DNA follows: TGTGCCAGCAGCGTAGAAGGCAACAGGGGGCCCTACGAGCAGTACTTC. Drawing the rest from reference TRBV9 and TRBJ2-7, the complete variable domain is DSGVTQTPKHLITATGQRVTLRCSPRSGDLSVYWYQQSLDQGLQFLIQYYNGEERAKGNILERFSAQQFPDLHSELNLSSLELGDSALYFCASSVEGNRGPYEQYFGPGTRLTVT.

The chain uses TRBV9 and TRBJ2-1; perhaps TRBD1 as D (5 bases). The CDR3 spans 15 residues. Germline CDR1 and CDR2: SGDLS and YYNGEE. V was trimmed by 4 bases and J by 0 bases, leaving 11 bases between them. The CDR3, as DNA: TGTGCCAGCAGCTTAGGAGACAGCTCCTACAATGAGCAGTTCTTC. Its protein product is CASSLGDSSYNEQFF.

This clonotype was recorded many times. DNA for the CDR3: TGTGCCAGCAGCTTAGATTGGACAGGGATTTACGAGCAGTACTTC. It yields the protein CASSLDWTGIYEQYF. The V call is TRBV11-2, the J call TRBJ2-7; 8 bases align to TRBD1. CDR3 length: 15 residues. With 0 bases clipped from V and 4 bases from J, the junction kept 5 bases outside the gene matches. CDR1 SGHAT and CDR2 FQNNGV come from the germline V gene.

This clonotype was seen only a few times. The J gene is TRBJ2-7, the V gene TRBV9; 7 positions match TRBD1. The CDR3 consists of 15 residues. The V and J ends lost 2 bases and 2 bases, in that order; junction bases with no gene match: 7. Germline V CDR1 and CDR2: SGDLS, YYNGEE. The CDR3 nucleotides read TGTGCCAGCAGCGTCTCCGGGACAGTCGCCTACGAGCAGTACTTC. Residues: CASSVSGTVAYEQYF.

This clonotype was seen only a few times. DNA for the CDR3: TGTGCCAGCAGCTTTAAGTCCGACAATGAGCAGTTCTTC. Protein sequence: CASSFKSDNEQFF. The chain couples TRBV9 to TRBJ2-1; D not certain. V was clipped by 4 bases and J by 5 bases, with 10 bases between them. Germline assignment: CDR1 SGDLS and CDR2 YYNGEE. The CDR3 totals 13 residues.

By its share, this clonotype is medium-sized. The CDR3, as DNA: TGTGCCAGCAGCGTAGGAGGGGGGCTGCACAATGAGCAGTTCTTC. This sequence encodes CASSVGGGLHNEQFF. The rearrangement links TRBV9 to TRBJ2-1, with D perhaps assigned TRBD1 or TRBD2 (6 bases each). There are 15 residues in the CDR3. V was trimmed by 0 bases and J by 5 bases, leaving 12 bases between them. The V gene's germline CDR1 is SGDLS and CDR2 YYNGEE. The complete variable domain, with remaining parts taken from reference TRBV9 and TRBJ2-1, reads DSGVTQTPKHLITATGQRVTLRCSPRSGDLSVYWYQQSLDQGLQFLIQYYNGEERAKGNILERFSAQQFPDLHSELNLSSLELGDSALYFCASSVGGGLHNEQFFGPGTRLTVL.

This clonotype was picked up many times. The chain carries TRBV9 and TRBJ2-1; a weak D match, TRBD1 (5 bases). The V end was cut by 5 bases, the J end by 5 bases, with 11 bases between. The germline V gene has CDR1 SGDLS and CDR2 YYNGEE. CDR3 length: 13 amino acids. CDR3 residues: CASSVPGNNEQFF. CDR3 bases: TGTGCCAGCAGTGTGCCAGGGAACAATGAGCAGTTCTTC.

In this sample, this clonotype is medium-sized. The rearrangement joins TRBV9 to TRBJ2-2, with D perhaps matching TRBD1 or TRBD2 (5 bases each). Trimming left V 2 bases short and J 4 bases short, with 15 bases between. There are 16 residues in the CDR3. Germline-derived CDR1 and CDR2 are SGDLS and YYNGEE. The CDR3 loop is CASSVAGTLSTGELFF. In DNA, the CDR3 is TGTGCCAGCAGCGTTGCCGGGACCCTGAGCACCGGGGAGCTGTTTTTT.

This clonotype was seen ten or more times. V gene TRBV9 combines with J gene TRBJ2-1, with 9 bases identical to TRBD2. The CDR3 covers 15 residues. The junction had 5 bases not matched to a gene; V was cut back by 4 bases and J by 3 bases. The germline V gene encodes CDR1 SGDLS and CDR2 YYNGEE. The CDR3 loop is CASSPSGRNYNEQFF. The CDR3 DNA is TGTGCCAGCAGCCCGAGCGGGAGGAACTACAATGAGCAGTTCTTC.

This clonotype was seen ten or more times. The chain combines TRBV9 with TRBJ2-7, with 9 nucleotides matching TRBD2. CDR3 size: 15 residues. The J segment lost 9 bases and the V segment lost 0 bases, leaving 10 bases of the junction unmatched. CDR1 SGDLS and CDR2 YYNGEE come from the germline V gene. CDR3 nucleotide sequence: TGTGCCAGCAGCGTAGACGCGGGAGGGACGTTTGTGCAGTACTTC. This gives the protein CASSVDAGGTFVQYF.

Ten or more counts support this clonotype. The chain joins TRBV9 to TRBJ2-3, with 15 bases fitting TRBD2. Germline CDR1 and CDR2: SGDLS and YYNGEE. V shed 2 bases and J 2 bases; nucleotides not matched to a gene: 3. The CDR3 runs 17 residues. The DNA for the CDR3 is TGTGCCAGCAGCGTCGGGACTAGCGGGGGGTCCACAGATACGCAGTATTTT. Translation: CASSVGTSGGSTDTQYF.

The V call is TRBV9, the J call TRBJ2-1; D unclear. Looked up from germline, CDR1 is SGDLS and CDR2 is YYNGEE. V gave up 0 bases and J gave up 7 bases, with 14 bases separating them. The CDR3 is 15 amino acids. The DNA for the CDR3 is TGTGCCAGCAGCGTAGATCCCGTAGCAGGAAATGAGCAGTTCTTC. This codes for CASSVDPVAGNEQFF.

This clonotype was counted many times. This chain links TRBV9 with TRBJ2-2; 14 nucleotides align to TRBD2. Trimming cost V 2 bases and J 3 bases; bases outside gene matches: 6. CDR1 is SGDLS and CDR2 is YYNGEE in the germline V gene. There are 18 residues in the CDR3. DNA for the CDR3: TGTGCCAGCAGCGTGGGGACTAGCGGGAGTAAAGACACCGGGGAGCTGTTTTTT. It specifies CASSVGTSGSKDTGELFF.

This clonotype has a handful of counts. The chain couples TRBV9 to TRBJ1-6; 9 nucleotides agree with TRBD1. Germline lookup yields CDR1 SGDLS and CDR2 YYNGEE. The trim removed 4 bases at V and 6 bases at J, leaving 5 bases unmatched. The CDR3 covers 15 residues. The DNA for the CDR3 is TGTGCCAGCAGCCCTCGACAGGGGGTTAATTCACCCCTCCACTTT. The encoded protein is CASSPRQGVNSPLHF.

In its sample, this clonotype was seen many times. This rearrangement joins TRBV9 to TRBJ1-1; TRBD1 is a possible D gene (5 bases). CDR3 length: 14 residues. Germline V gene data show CDR1 as SGDLS and CDR2 as YYNGEE. The V gene lost 0 bases and the J gene lost 1 base, with 7 bases spanning the gap. CDR3 amino acids: CASSVGGTNTEAFF. CDR3 DNA sequence: TGTGCCAGCAGCGTAGGCGGGACGAACACTGAAGCTTTCTTT.

This clonotype has at least ten counts. The chain joins TRBV9 to TRBJ2-5; TRBD2 might be the D (6 bases). The germline CDR1 and CDR2 sequences are SGDLS and YYNGEE. This CDR3 region has 14 residues. The V gene lost 0 bases and the J gene lost 5 bases, with 11 bases spanning the gap. In nucleotides, the CDR3 is TGTGCCAGCAGCGTAGGTAGGGAGGCGGAGACCCAGTACTTC. It specifies CASSVGREAETQYF.

This clonotype is medium-sized. The J gene is TRBJ2-1, the V gene TRBV9; D is unresolved. From germline, CDR1 is SGDLS and CDR2 YYNGEE. Trimming cost V 0 bases and J 3 bases, with 10 bases left between them. This CDR3 has 15 residues. The CDR3 nucleotides read TGTGCCAGCAGCGTAGACGACACATTCTACAATGAGCAGTTCTTC. Its translation: CASSVDDTFYNEQFF.

The table lists this clonotype with many counts. The J gene is TRBJ1-5, the V gene TRBV9, with D hard to call. The germline V gene encodes CDR1 SGDLS and CDR2 YYNGEE. The CDR3 is 14 residues long. V lost 0 bases to trimming and J lost 3 bases, with 7 bases between them. The CDR3: CASSVGGNNQPQHF. Here the CDR3 DNA reads TGTGCCAGCAGCGTAGGAGGGAACAATCAGCCCCAGCATTTT.

This clonotype was detected ten times or more. The genes are TRBV9 and TRBJ1-6; the D is unclear. The CDR3 extends over 14 amino acids. Trimming shortened V by 0 bases and J by 10 bases, and 11 bases separated the two germline ends. CDR1 SGDLS and CDR2 YYNGEE come from the germline V gene. The CDR3 DNA sequence: TGTGCCAGCAGCGTAGCGATAGAGGGATCACCCCTCCACTTT. Translating gives CASSVAIEGSPLHF.